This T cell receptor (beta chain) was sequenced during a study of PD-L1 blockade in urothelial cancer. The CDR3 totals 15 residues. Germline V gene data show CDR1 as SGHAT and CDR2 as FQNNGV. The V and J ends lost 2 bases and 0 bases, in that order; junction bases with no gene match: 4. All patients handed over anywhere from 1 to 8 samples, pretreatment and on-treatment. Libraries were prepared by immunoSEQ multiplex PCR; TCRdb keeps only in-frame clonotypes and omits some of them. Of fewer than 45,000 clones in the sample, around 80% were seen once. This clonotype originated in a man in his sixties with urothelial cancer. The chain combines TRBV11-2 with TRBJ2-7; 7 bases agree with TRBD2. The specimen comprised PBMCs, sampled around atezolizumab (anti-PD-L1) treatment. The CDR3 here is CASSLRSGTSYEQYF. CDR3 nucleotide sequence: TGTGCCAGCAGCTTAAGGAGCGGGACCTCCTACGAGCAGTACTTC.